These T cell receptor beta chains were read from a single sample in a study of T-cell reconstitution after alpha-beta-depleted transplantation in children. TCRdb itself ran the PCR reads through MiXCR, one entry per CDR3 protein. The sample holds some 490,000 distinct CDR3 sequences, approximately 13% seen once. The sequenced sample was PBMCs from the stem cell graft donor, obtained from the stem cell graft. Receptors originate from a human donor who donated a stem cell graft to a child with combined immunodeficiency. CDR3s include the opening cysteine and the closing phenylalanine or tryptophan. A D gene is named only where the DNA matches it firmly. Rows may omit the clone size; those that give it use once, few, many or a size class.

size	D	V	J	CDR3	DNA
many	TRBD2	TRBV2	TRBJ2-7	CASTGLATYEQYF	TGTGCCAGCACGGGACTAGCGACCTACGAGCAGTACTTC
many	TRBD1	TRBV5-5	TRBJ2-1	CASSGTGYNEQFF	TGTGCCAGCAGCGGGACAGGGTACAATGAGCAGTTCTTC
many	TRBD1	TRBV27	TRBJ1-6	CASSGGTGRNSPLHF	TGTGCCAGCAGCGGGGGGACAGGGCGTAATTCACCCCTCCACTTT
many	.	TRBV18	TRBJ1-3	CASSTSNSGNTIYF	TGTGCCAGCTCAACGTCGAACTCTGGAAACACCATATATTTT
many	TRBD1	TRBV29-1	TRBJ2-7	CSVWGTGGSYEQYF	TGCAGCGTGTGGGGGACAGGGGGTTCCTACGAGCAGTACTTC
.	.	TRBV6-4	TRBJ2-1	CASSDSGVNEQFF	TGTGCCAGCAGTGACTCGGGGGTAAATGAGCAGTTCTTC
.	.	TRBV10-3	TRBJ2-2	CAISEKSANTGELFF	TGTGCCATCAGTGAGAAGAGTGCGAACACCGGGGAGCTGTTTTTT
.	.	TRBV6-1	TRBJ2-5	CASTPLAARETQYF	TGTGCCAGCACTCCCTTGGCGGCTAGGGAGACCCAGTACTTC
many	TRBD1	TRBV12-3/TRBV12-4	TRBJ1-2	CASSPTGNYGYTF	TGTGCCAGCAGTCCGACAGGGAACTATGGCTACACCTTC
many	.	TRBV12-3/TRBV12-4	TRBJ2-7	CASSAESEGHEQYF	TGTGCCAGCAGTGCCGAGAGTGAGGGCCATGAGCAGTACTTC
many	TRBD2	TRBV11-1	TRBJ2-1	CASSLEGRTSGSYEQFF	TGTGCCAGCAGCTTAGAAGGGAGGACTAGCGGGAGTTATGAGCAGTTCTTC
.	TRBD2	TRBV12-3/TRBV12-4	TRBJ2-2	CASSGWWASGSGAGELFF	TGTGCCAGCTCGGGGTGGTGGGCTAGCGGGAGTGGGGCCGGGGAGCTGTTTTTT
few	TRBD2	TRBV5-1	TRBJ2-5	CASSTPAGGQETQYF	TGCGCCAGCAGCACTCCCGCGGGGGGGCAAGAGACCCAGTACTTC
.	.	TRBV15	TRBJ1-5	CATGTEYSNQPQHF	TGTGCCACCGGGACGGAATATAGCAATCAGCCCCAGCATTTT